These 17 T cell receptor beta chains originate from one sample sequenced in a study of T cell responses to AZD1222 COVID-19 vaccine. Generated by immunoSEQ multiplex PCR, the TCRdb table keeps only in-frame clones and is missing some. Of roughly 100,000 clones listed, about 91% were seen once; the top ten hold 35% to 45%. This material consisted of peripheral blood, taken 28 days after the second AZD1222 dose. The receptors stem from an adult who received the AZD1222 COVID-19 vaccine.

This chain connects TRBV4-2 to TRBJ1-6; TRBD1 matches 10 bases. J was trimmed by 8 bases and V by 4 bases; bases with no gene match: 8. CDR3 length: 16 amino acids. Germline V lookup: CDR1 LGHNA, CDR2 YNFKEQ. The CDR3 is CASSPKDRGGYSPLHF. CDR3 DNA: TGTGCCAGCAGCCCAAAGGACAGGGGGGGATATTCACCCCTCCACTTT.

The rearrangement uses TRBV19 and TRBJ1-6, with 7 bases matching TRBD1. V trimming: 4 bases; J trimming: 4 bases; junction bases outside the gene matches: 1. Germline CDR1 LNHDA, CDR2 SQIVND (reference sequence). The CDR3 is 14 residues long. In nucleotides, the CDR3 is TGTGCCAGTAGTAAGGGACAGTATAATTCACCCCTCCACTTT. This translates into CASSKGQYNSPLHF.

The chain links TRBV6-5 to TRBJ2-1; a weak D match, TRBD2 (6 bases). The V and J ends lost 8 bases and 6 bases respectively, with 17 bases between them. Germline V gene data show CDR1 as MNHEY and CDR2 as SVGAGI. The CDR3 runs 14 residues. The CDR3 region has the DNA TGTGCCAGCGCGAAAGAGGTGGGACTCAATGAGCAGTTCTTC. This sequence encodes CASAKEVGLNEQFF.

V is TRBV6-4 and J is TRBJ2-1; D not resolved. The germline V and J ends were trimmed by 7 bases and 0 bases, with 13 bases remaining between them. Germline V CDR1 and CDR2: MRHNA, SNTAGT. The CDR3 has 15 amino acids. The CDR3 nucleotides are TGTGCCAGCATGGTCGACTCGAACTCCTACAATGAGCAGTTCTTC. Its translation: CASMVDSNSYNEQFF.

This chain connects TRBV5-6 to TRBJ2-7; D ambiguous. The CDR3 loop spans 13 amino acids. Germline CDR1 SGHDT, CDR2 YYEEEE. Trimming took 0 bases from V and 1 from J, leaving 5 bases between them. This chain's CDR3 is CASSLGFSYEQYF. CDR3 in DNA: TGTGCCAGCAGCTTGGGGTTTTCCTACGAGCAGTACTTC. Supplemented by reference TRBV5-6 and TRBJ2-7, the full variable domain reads DAGVTQSPTHLIKTRGQQVTLRCSPKSGHDTVSWYQQALGQGPQFIFQYYEEEERQRGNFPDRFSGHQFPNYSSELNVNALLLGDSALYLCASSLGFSYEQYFGPGTRLTVT.

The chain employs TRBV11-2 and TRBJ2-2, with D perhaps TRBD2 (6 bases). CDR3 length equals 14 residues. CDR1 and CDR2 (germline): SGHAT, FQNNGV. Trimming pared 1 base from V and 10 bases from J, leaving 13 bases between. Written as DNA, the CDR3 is TGTGCCAGCAGCTTAGCGGCTAGCGCGACGGAGCTGTTTTTT. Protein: CASSLAASATELFF.

The CDR3: CATSETGTPLETQYF. For the CDR3, the DNA is TGTGCCACCAGTGAGACCGGGACGCCCCTAGAGACCCAGTACTTC. The genes are TRBV24-1 and TRBJ2-5; D may correspond to TRBD1 or TRBD2 (5 bases each). The germline V and J ends were trimmed by 4 bases and 4 bases, with 15 bases remaining between them. The CDR3 totals 15 residues. Germline values: CDR1 KGHDR, CDR2 SFDVKD.

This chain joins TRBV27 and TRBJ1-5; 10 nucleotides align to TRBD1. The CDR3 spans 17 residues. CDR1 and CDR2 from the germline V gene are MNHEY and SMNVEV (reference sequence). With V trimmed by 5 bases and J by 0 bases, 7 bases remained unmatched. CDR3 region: CASSGGQGRYSNQPQHF. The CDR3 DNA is TGTGCCAGCAGTGGGGGACAGGGGAGATATAGCAATCAGCCCCAGCATTTT.

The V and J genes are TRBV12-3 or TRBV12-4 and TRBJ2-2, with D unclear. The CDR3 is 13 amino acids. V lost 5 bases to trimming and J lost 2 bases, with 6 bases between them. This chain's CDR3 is CASSTSNTGELFF. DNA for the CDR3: TGTGCCAGCAGTACAAGTAACACCGGGGAGCTGTTTTTT.

The CDR3 loop is CASSFGTTGELFF. DNA of the CDR3: TGTGCCAGCAGCTTTGGAACTACCGGGGAGCTGTTTTTT. This chain links TRBV7-2 with TRBJ2-2, with no clear D. Germline CDR1 SGHTA, CDR2 FQGNSA. V was clipped by 3 bases and J by 5 bases, with 7 bases between them. This CDR3 region has 13 residues. Filled out from reference TRBV7-2 and TRBJ2-2, the complete variable domain reads GAGVSQSPSNKVTEKGKDVELRCDPISGHTALYWYRQSLGQGLEFLIYFQGNSAPDKSGLPSDRFSAERTGGSVSTLTIQRTQQEDSAVYLCASSFGTTGELFFGEGSRLTVL.

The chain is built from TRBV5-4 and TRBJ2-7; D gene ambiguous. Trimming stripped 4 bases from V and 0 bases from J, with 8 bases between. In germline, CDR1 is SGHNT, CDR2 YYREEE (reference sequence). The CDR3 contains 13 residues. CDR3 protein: CASSPRASYEQYF. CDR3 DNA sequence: TGTGCCAGCAGCCCCCGGGCCTCCTACGAGCAGTACTTC.

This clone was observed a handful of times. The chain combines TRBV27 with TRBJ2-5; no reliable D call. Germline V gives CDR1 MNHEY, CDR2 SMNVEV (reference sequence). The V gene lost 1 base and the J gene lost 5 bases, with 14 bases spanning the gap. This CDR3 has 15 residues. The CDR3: CASSLLYRAAETQYF. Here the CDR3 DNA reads TGTGCCAGCAGTTTATTATATAGGGCTGCTGAGACCCAGTACTTC.

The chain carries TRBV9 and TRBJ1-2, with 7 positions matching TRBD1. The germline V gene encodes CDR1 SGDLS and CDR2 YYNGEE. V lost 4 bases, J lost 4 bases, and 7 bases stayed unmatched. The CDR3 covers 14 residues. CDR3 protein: CASSLDRDRYGYTF. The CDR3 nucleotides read TGTGCCAGCAGCCTCGACAGGGACCGCTATGGCTACACCTTC.

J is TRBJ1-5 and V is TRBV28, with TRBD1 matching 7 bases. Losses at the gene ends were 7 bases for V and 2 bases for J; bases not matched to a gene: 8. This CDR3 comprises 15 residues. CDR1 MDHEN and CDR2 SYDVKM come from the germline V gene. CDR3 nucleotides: TGTGCCAGCATCAATAGTGGGACAGGCAATCAGCCCCAGCATTTT. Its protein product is CASINSGTGNQPQHF.

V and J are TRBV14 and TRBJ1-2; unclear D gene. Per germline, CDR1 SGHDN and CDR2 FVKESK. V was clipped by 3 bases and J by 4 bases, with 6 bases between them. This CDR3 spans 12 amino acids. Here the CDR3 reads CASSHGSYGYTF. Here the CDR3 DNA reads TGTGCCAGCAGCCACGGGAGCTATGGCTACACCTTC.

For the CDR3, the DNA is TGTGCCAGCAGCTTAGATAGGGGGAGTACTGAAGCTTTCTTT. Protein: CASSLDRGSTEAFF. The J gene is TRBJ1-1, the V gene TRBV11-3; D may be TRBD1 (6 bases). Germline CDR1 reads SGHNT; CDR2 reads YENEEA. V lost 0 bases and J 5 bases, leaving 10 bases between the germline ends. The CDR3 sequence is 14 residues long.

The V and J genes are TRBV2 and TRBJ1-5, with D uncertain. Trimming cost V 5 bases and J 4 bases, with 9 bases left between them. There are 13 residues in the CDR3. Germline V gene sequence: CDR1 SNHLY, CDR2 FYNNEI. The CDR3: CASSREANQPQHF. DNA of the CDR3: TGTGCCAGCAGTCGGGAAGCGAATCAGCCCCAGCATTTT.